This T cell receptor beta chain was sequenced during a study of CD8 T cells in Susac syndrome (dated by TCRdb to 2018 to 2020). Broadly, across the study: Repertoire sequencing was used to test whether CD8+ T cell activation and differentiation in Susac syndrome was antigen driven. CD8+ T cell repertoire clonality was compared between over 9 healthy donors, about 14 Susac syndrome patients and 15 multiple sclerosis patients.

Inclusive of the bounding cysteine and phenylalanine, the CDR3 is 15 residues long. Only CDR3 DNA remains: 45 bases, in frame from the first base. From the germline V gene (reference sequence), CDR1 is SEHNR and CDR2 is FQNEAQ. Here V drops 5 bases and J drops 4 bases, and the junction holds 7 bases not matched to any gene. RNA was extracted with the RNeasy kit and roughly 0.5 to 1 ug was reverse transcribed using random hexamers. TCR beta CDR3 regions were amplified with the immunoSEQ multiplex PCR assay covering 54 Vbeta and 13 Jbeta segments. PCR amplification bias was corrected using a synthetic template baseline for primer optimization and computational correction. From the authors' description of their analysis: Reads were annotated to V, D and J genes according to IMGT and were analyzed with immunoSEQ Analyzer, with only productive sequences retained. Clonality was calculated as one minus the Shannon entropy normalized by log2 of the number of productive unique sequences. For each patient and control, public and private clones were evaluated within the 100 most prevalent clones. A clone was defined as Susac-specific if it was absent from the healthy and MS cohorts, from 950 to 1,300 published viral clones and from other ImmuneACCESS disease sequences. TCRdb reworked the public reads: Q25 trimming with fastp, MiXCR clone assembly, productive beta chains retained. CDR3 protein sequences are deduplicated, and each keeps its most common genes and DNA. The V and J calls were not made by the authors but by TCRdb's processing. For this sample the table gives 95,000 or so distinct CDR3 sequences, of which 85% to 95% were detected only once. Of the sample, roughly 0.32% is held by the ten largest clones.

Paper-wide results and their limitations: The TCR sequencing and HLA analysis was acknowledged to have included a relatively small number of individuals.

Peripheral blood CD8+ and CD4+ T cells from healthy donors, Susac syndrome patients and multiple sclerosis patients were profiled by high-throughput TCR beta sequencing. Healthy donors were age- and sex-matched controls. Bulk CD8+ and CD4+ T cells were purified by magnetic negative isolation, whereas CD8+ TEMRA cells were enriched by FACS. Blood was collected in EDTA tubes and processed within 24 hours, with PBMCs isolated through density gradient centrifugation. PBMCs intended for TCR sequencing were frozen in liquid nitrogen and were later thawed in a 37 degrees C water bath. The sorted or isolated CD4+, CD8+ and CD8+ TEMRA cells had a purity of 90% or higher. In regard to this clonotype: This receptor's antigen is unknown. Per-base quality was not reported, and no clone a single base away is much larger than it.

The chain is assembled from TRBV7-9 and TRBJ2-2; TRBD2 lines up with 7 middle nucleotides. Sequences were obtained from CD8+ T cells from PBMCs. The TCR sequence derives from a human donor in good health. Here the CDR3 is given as CASSPSSGATGELFF. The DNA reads TGTGCCAGCAGCCCTTCGAGCGGGGCCACCGGGGAGCTGTTTTTT.